Below, one T cell receptor beta chain is given with its context. This record comes from a study of T cells in Graves' hyperthyroidism and ophthalmopathy. The diagnoses drew upon clinical symptoms, serum thyroxine and TRAb, thyroid ultrasound and orbital computed tomography. Amplification of TCR beta CDR3 regions used RNA as the template. HTBI primers were used for first-round RT-PCR of the TCR CDR3. In TCRdb, the multiplex PCR reads were re-called with MiXCR into one record per CDR3 protein. The repertoire consists of some 490,000 distinct CDR3 sequences, with 16% occurring once and the leading ten covering 25% to 35%. Trimming pared 6 bases from V and 6 bases from J, leaving 16 bases between. The CDR3 loop spans 14 amino acids. The germline V gene has CDR1 MGHDK and CDR2 SYGVNS.

This TCR derives from a young woman with Graves' ophthalmopathy. The V and J genes are TRBV25-1 and TRBJ2-3, with a possible D match to TRBD1 (6 bases). The sequencing input was blood. This CDR3 reads CASSRAGAQDTQYF. As DNA, the CDR3 is TGTGCCAGCAGCCGGGCAGGGGCTCAGGATACGCAGTATTTT. Complete variable domain (other parts from reference TRBV25-1 and TRBJ2-3): EADIYQTPRYLVIGTGKKITLECSQTMGHDKMYWYQQDPGMELHLIHYSYGVNSTEKGDLSSESTVSRIRTEHFPLTLESARPSHTSQYLCASSRAGAQDTQYFGPGTRLTVL.